The clone carrying this T cell receptor (beta chain) is a singleton in its sample. The target antigen is unknown. Combining a sample-barcoded 5' primer with a J-beta primer mix, a second PCR ran for roughly 7 to 11 cycles. Each cDNA molecule was tagged by a template-switch adaptor with 12 random nucleotides. TCRdb ran MiXCR on the 5' RACE reads and lists one entry per CDR3 protein. Among approximately 800,000 distinct CDR3 sequences listed, roughly 50% were seen once. The data are from a study of blood T cells in healthy people across ages. Notes on the study in general: The diversity estimates, figures obtained from one million T cells, were considered underestimates. It was the long-lived donors that had more naive CD4+ cells and higher diversity than aged donors.

The length of the CDR3 is 13 residues. The V end lost 4 bases, the J end lost 7 bases, and 10 bases lay between the germline ends. Germline assignment: CDR1 KGHDR and CDR2 SFDVKD. This clonotype was obtained from a man in his forties in good health. This chain uses TRBV24-1 with TRBJ2-1, with a weak D call TRBD2 (6 bases). The sample was blood. CDR3 in DNA: TGTGCCACCAGTGACCAAGGACTAAATGAGCAGTTCTTC. Translation gives CATSDQGLNEQFF.